Following are 5 T cell receptor beta chains from one sample sequenced in a study of regulatory T cells in long-lasting Graves disease (dated by TCRdb to about 2021). The library was generated by multiplex PCR. Sequencing was carried out with an Illumina HiSeq 4000. iRepertoire HTBI primers and Arm-PCR amplification of CDR3 regions were used to construct TCR beta libraries. Clones were called with MiXCR by TCRdb after fastp trimmed the public reads at Q25, and only in-frame beta chains were retained. Entries that share a CDR3 protein sequence are merged under the most common genes and DNA. The sample table holds roughly 500,000 distinct CDR3 sequences, of which 20% to 25% were seen once. In total, the top ten clones hold less than 9% of the sample. The label giving this sample's time point can be read as: persistent/refractory GD, antithyroid drugs over 5 years with positive TRAb. For both TCR sequencing and RNA sequencing, RNA was extracted from PBMCs in TRIzol.

Sample: peripheral blood mononuclear cells (PBMCs), taken when the disease was refractory, from a patient treated with antithyroid drugs. The receptors here all came from a female donor with Graves disease.

This clonotype has only a few counts. The chain joins TRBV20-1 to TRBJ1-1, with no clear D. The germline V gene encodes CDR1 DFQATT and CDR2 SNEGSKA (reference sequence). CDR3 length equals 14 residues. V lost 2 bases and J 0 bases, leaving 10 bases between the germline ends. CDR3: CSARISSLNTEAFF. In DNA form, the CDR3 reads TGCAGTGCTAGAATATCCAGTTTGAACACTGAAGCTTTCTTT.

This clonotype was seen a few times. The chain carries TRBV20-1 and TRBJ1-3, with a weak D call TRBD1 (5 bases). Germline CDR1 and CDR2: DFQATT and SNEGSKA (reference sequence). Trimming shortened V by 6 bases and J by 0 bases, and 15 bases separated the two germline ends. The CDR3 is 15 residues long. CDR3 amino acids: CSALGRSHSGNTIYF. The CDR3 nucleotides are TGCAGTGCCCTGGGACGTTCTCACTCTGGAAACACCATATATTTT.

This chain connects TRBV28 to TRBJ2-6; 7 bases align to TRBD1. From germline, CDR1 is MDHEN and CDR2 SYDVKM. This CDR3 comprises 16 residues. With V trimmed by 6 bases and J by 0 bases, 5 bases remained unmatched. As DNA, the CDR3 is TGTGCCAGCAGGGGGACAGACGGCTCTGGGGCCAACGTCCTGACTTTC. As protein: CASRGTDGSGANVLTF.

This clonotype was recorded at least ten times. The chain joins TRBV15 to TRBJ1-4; D is undetermined. The germline V gene has CDR1 LNHNV and CDR2 YYDKDF (reference sequence). The CDR3 spans 14 residues. The V end lost 6 bases, the J end lost 1 base, and 9 bases lay between the germline ends. The CDR3 is CATSHWGTNEKLFF. CDR3 in DNA: TGTGCCACCAGTCACTGGGGAACTAATGAAAAACTGTTTTTT.

The rearrangement uses TRBV3-1 and TRBJ1-2; D ambiguous. The length of the CDR3 is 16 residues. V was shortened by 0 bases and J by 4 bases, with 15 bases between the two germline ends. The germline CDR1 and CDR2 sequences are LGHDT and YNNKEL (reference sequence). The CDR3, as DNA: TGTGCCAGCAGCCAAGACACCTCGGCTCCGGGCTATGGCTACACCTTC. Protein sequence: CASSQDTSAPGYGYTF. The full variable domain, its missing parts supplied by reference TRBV3-1 and TRBJ1-2, is DTAVSQTPKYLVTQMGNDKSIKCEQNLGHDTMYWYKQDSKKFLKIMFSYNNKELIINETVPNRFSPKSPDKAHLNLHINSLELGDSAVYFCASSQDTSAPGYGYTFGSGTRLTVV.